A single sample is the source of the 19 T cell receptor beta chains below, sequenced in a study of blood T cell repertoires in COVID-19. Some clones are missing from TCRdb's copy, which holds only in-frame ones; the method was immunoSEQ multiplex PCR. The sample comprises over 90,000 clones, 65% to 85% of which are singletons, and around 25% rests with the top ten. The sample taken for sequencing was peripheral blood. The source is an elderly man with active or convalescent COVID-19.

By its share, this clone is medium-sized. The chain couples TRBV30 to TRBJ1-6; a possible D gene is TRBD1 (5 bases). CDR3 length: 13 amino acids. CDR1 is GTSNPN and CDR2 is SVGIG in the germline V gene (reference sequence). V lost 4 bases and J lost 3, with 7 bases in between. The CDR3 region is CAWTGYYNSPLHF. In nucleotides, the CDR3 is TGTGCCTGGACAGGGTACTATAATTCACCCCTCCACTTT.

This rearrangement joins TRBV7-6 to TRBJ2-2; 7 positions agree with TRBD1. Germline V gene sequence: CDR1 SGHVS, CDR2 FNYEAQ. This CDR3 region has 15 residues. V trimming: 10 bases; J trimming: 1 base; junction bases outside the gene matches: 9. The CDR3 DNA reads as TGTGCCACGGGAAGGCAGGGGGTGAACACCGGGGAGCTGTTTTTT. It is translated as CATGRQGVNTGELFF.

The genes are TRBV7-6 and TRBJ2-3, with 11 bases fitting TRBD2. The CDR3 extends over 17 amino acids. CDR1 SGHVS and CDR2 FNYEAQ come from the germline V gene. The V and J ends lost 3 bases and 3 bases, in that order; junction bases with no gene match: 8. The DNA for the CDR3 is TGTGCCAGCAGCTTGACCGGACTAGCGGGTATTACAGATACGCAGTATTTT. Residues: CASSLTGLAGITDTQYF. The entire variable domain, with the rest obtained from reference TRBV7-6 and TRBJ2-3, is as follows: GAGVSQSPRYKVTKRGQDVALRCDPISGHVSLYWYRQALGQGPEFLTYFNYEAQQDKSGLPNDRFSAERPEGSISTLTIQRTEQRDSAMYRCASSLTGLAGITDTQYFGPGTRLTVL.

J is TRBJ1-1 and V is TRBV28, with D maybe TRBD1 (5 bases). The CDR3 contains 14 residues. The V end was cut by 7 bases, the J end by 2 bases, with 14 bases between. CDR1 is MDHEN, CDR2 SYDVKM, per germline. The DNA for the CDR3 is TGTGCCAGCATCCTTCAGGGCTCAAACACTGAAGCTTTCTTT. Protein sequence: CASILQGSNTEAFF.

This chain joins TRBV6-2 or TRBV6-3 and TRBJ1-5; TRBD1 might be the D (6 bases). V lost 5 bases and J 6 bases, leaving 14 bases between the germline ends. The CDR3 is 14 residues long. CDR1 and CDR2 from the germline V gene are MNHEY and SVGEGT. The CDR3 DNA reads TGTGCCAGCAGTACAGGGAACGATCCTCAGCCCCAGCATTTT. It yields the protein CASSTGNDPQPQHF.

The rearrangement joins TRBV6-5 to TRBJ2-1; 9 positions match TRBD1. After removal of 0 bases from V and 7 bases from J, the junction contained 7 bases not matched to a gene. Looked up from germline, CDR1 is MNHEY and CDR2 is SVGAGI. The CDR3 length is 16 residues. For the CDR3, the DNA is TGTGCCAGCAGTTACTCGGTGGGACAGGGAGGGAATGAGCAGTTCTTC. This sequence encodes CASSYSVGQGGNEQFF.

The V gene is TRBV11-2, the J gene TRBJ1-2, with 8 bases matching TRBD1. The CDR3 runs 15 residues. The junction had 5 bases not matched to a gene; V was cut back by 0 bases and J by 5 bases. Germline V gene data show CDR1 as SGHAT and CDR2 as FQNNGV. CDR3 protein: CASSLDGWDRYGYTF. The CDR3 region has the DNA TGTGCCAGCAGCTTAGATGGTTGGGACAGGTATGGCTACACCTTC.

The chain combines TRBV28 with TRBJ1-2, with D perhaps matching TRBD1 (6 bases). Trimming left V 7 bases short and J 3 bases short, with 15 bases between. This CDR3 spans 14 amino acids. CDR1 and CDR2 (germline): MDHEN, SYDVKM. CDR3 sequence: CASNNRDNYYGYTF. CDR3 nucleotides: TGTGCCAGCAATAACCGGGACAACTACTATGGCTACACCTTC.

This clone was counted once. This rearrangement joins TRBV7-2 to TRBJ2-1; 10 positions match TRBD1. The CDR3 has 16 residues. V lost 5 bases, J lost 3 bases, and 7 bases stayed unmatched. The germline V gene has CDR1 SGHTA and CDR2 FQGNSA. CDR3 DNA: TGTGCCAGCAGCCCACAGGGACAGGGGCGCTACAATGAGCAGTTCTTC. Translating it yields CASSPQGQGRYNEQFF.

The chain joins TRBV7-9 to TRBJ2-7; the D gene is possibly TRBD1 (5 bases). Trimming stripped 1 base from V and 0 bases from J, with 7 bases between. The CDR3 consists of 14 residues. Germline CDR1 SEHNR, CDR2 FQNEAQ (reference sequence). The CDR3 protein is CASSLGGTSYEQYF. The DNA for the CDR3 is TGTGCCAGCAGCTTAGGGGGCACCTCCTACGAGCAGTACTTC.

Only one count was recorded for this clone. The chain is built from TRBV9 and TRBJ2-7; possible D gene TRBD1, 6 bases. V was clipped by 0 bases and J by 4 bases, with 20 bases between them. Germline V CDR1 and CDR2: SGDLS, YYNGEE. This CDR3 region has 17 residues. The CDR3 DNA reads TGTGCCAGCAGCGTAGCCGCGACAGGCGATGCGGCTTACGAGCAGTACTTC. This encodes CASSVAATGDAAYEQYF. The complete variable domain, with remaining parts taken from reference TRBV9 and TRBJ2-7, reads DSGVTQTPKHLITATGQRVTLRCSPRSGDLSVYWYQQSLDQGLQFLIQYYNGEERAKGNILERFSAQQFPDLHSELNLSSLELGDSALYFCASSVAATGDAAYEQYFGPGTRLTVT.

This clone was observed once. This chain joins TRBV19 and TRBJ1-2, with D possibly TRBD1 on 5 matching bases. CDR1 is LNHDA, CDR2 SQIVND, per germline (reference sequence). V was pared by 8 bases and J by 0 bases, with 16 bases between. The length of the CDR3 is 15 residues. CDR3 protein: CASGGTVETNYGYTF. The DNA of the CDR3 is TGTGCCAGTGGCGGGACGGTCGAAACTAACTATGGCTACACCTTC.

The chain is built from TRBV6-6 and TRBJ1-6, with D possibly matching TRBD1 (5 bases). Trimming took off 1 base at V and 8 bases at J, with 12 bases between the two ends. The CDR3 is 15 residues long. CDR1 is MNHNY, CDR2 SVGAGI, per germline (reference sequence). CDR3 sequence (DNA): TGTGCCAGCAGTTACTTAGGGGCACAGCATTCACCCCTCCACTTT. It codes for CASSYLGAQHSPLHF.

This sequence joins TRBV29-1 and TRBJ2-3, with a tentative D call TRBD1 (5 bases). Germline V gene lookup returns CDR1 SQVTM and CDR2 ANQGSEA. The CDR3 is 11 residues long. The V end lost 6 bases, the J end lost 3 bases, and 7 bases lay between the germline ends. The CDR3 region is CSVTVTDTQYF. The CDR3 bases are TGCAGCGTGACAGTTACAGATACGCAGTATTTT.

This chain uses TRBV5-1 with TRBJ1-5; tentative D call: TRBD1 (6 bases). Germline V gene data show CDR1 as SGHRS and CDR2 as YFSETQ. The CDR3 length is 17 residues. V was cut by 1 base and J by 7 bases, with 21 bases left in between. CDR3 sequence (DNA): TGCGCCAGCAGCTTGACAACCGGTACAGGGCCCCACCAGCCCCAGCATTTT. It specifies CASSLTTGTGPHQPQHF.

The rearrangement uses TRBV7-8 and TRBJ1-1; D is perhaps TRBD1 (6 bases). The CDR3 spans 14 residues. Trimming stripped 7 bases from V and 0 bases from J, with 12 bases between. The germline gives CDR1 SGHVS, CDR2 FQNEAQ. The CDR3 spells CASTKNRVNTEAFF. The CDR3 DNA sequence: TGTGCCAGCACCAAAAACAGGGTGAACACTGAAGCTTTCTTT. Drawing the rest from reference TRBV7-8 and TRBJ1-1, the complete variable domain is GAGVSQSPRYKVAKRGQDVALRCDPISGHVSLFWYQQALGQGPEFLTYFQNEAQLDKSGLPSDRFFAERPEGSVSTLKIQRTQQEDSAVYLCASTKNRVNTEAFFGQGTRLTVV.

This chain joins TRBV5-5 and TRBJ2-7; TRBD1 agrees at 9 bases. Germline CDR1 and CDR2: SGHKS and YYEKEE (reference sequence). V lost 4 bases to trimming and J lost 3 bases; unmatched junction nucleotides: 5. The CDR3 is made up of 14 amino acids. CDR3 in amino acids: CASSLQDRGYEQYF. DNA of the CDR3: TGTGCCAGCAGCCTCCAGGACAGGGGCTACGAGCAGTACTTC.

V usage is TRBV6-5 and J usage is TRBJ2-3; D is perhaps TRBD1 (6 bases). The germline CDR1 and CDR2 sequences are MNHEY and SVGAGI. Trimming took off 0 bases at V and 5 bases at J, with 12 bases between the two ends. This CDR3 spans 15 amino acids. The CDR3 loop reads CASSYSQGNIDTQYF. CDR3 DNA: TGTGCCAGCAGTTACTCGCAGGGGAATATAGATACGCAGTATTTT.

The J gene is TRBJ2-1, the V gene TRBV5-1; 16 nucleotides match TRBD2. This CDR3 region has 19 residues. Unmatched junction bases numbered 7, after V lost 0 bases and J lost 4 bases. Germline CDR1 is SGHRS and CDR2 is YFSETQ. This chain's CDR3 is CASSLVGTSGGARYNEQFF. The CDR3 DNA follows: TGCGCCAGCAGCTTGGTAGGGACTAGCGGGGGGGCGCGGTACAATGAGCAGTTCTTC.